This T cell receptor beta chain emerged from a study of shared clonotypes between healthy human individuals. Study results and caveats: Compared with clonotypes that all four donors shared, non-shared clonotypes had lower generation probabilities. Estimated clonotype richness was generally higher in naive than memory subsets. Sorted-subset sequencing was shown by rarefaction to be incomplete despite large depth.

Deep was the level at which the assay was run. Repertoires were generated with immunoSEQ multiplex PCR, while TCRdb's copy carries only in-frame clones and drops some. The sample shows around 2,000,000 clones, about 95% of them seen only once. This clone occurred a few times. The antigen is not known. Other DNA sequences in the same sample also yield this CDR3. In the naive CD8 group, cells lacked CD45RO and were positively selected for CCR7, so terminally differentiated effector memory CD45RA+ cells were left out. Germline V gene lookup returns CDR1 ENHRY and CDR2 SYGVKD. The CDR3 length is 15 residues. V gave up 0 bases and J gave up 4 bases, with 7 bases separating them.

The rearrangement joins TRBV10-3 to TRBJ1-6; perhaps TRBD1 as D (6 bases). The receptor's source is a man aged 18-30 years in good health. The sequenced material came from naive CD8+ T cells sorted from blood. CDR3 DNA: TGTGCCATCAGTGAGTCAGGGGGTTATAATTCACCCCTCCACTTT. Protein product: CAISESGGYNSPLHF.